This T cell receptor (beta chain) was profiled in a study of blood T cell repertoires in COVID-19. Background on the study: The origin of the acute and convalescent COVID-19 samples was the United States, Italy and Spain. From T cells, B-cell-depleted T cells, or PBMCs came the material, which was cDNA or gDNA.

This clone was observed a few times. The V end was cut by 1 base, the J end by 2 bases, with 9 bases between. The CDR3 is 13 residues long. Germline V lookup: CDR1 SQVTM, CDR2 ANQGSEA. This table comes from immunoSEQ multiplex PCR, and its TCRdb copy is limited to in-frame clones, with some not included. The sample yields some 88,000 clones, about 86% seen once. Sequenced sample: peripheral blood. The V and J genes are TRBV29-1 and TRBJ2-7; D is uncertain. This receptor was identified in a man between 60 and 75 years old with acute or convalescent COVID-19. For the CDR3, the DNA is TGCAGCGTTGAAGGTACTGGAGCCTACGAGCAGTACTTC. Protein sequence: CSVEGTGAYEQYF.